A selection of T cell receptor beta chains follows, all from one sample in a study of neurological immune-mediated disorders. TCRdb re-called the 5' RACE reads through MiXCR, storing one row per CDR3 protein. The sample has 95,000 or so distinct CDR3 sequences, 3.5% seen once. The sequencing sample was made of PBMCs. The receptors shown here come from a woman between 18 and 29 years old with multiple sclerosis. CDR3s include the opening cysteine and the closing phenylalanine or tryptophan. A D gene is named only where the DNA matches it firmly. Size is omitted from some rows. Given values are once, few, many or a class for expanded clones.

v_call	j_call	d_call	clone_size	cdr3_nt	cdr3_aa
TRBV5-1	TRBJ2-6	-	-	TGCGCCAGCAGCCTGACAACGGACGGATACTCTGGGGCCAACGTCCTGACTTTC	CASSLTTDGYSGANVLTF
TRBV5-1	TRBJ2-1	-	many	TGCGCCAGCAGCCACCCGGAGGGGTACAATGAGCAGTTCTTC	CASSHPEGYNEQFF
TRBV12-3/TRBV12-4	TRBJ2-1	TRBD2	many	TGTGCCAGCACCCTTAGGGGGAGCGGGGGGGCGCGGGAGCAGTTCTTC	CASTLRGSGGAREQFF
TRBV20-1	TRBJ2-3	TRBD2	many	TGCAGTGCTCCTTTCGATCTAGCGGGGTATACGCAGTATTTT	CSAPFDLAGYTQYF
TRBV7-2	TRBJ2-6	-	many	TGTGCCAGCAGCCCCTCTGGGGCCAACGTCCTGACTTTC	CASSPSGANVLTF
TRBV14	TRBJ2-3	-	few	TGTGCCAGCAGACGTTCCCAAGCCCCTTTCACAGATACGCAGTATTTT	CASRRSQAPFTDTQYF
TRBV27	TRBJ1-6	-	many	TGTGCCAGCAGTCCTGGGTCCATCGGAGGGTCACCCCTCCACTTT	CASSPGSIGGSPLHF
TRBV5-1	TRBJ2-7	TRBD2	many	TGCGCCAGCAACAAAGCGGGGGGGCCCTACGAGCAGTACTTC	CASNKAGGPYEQYF
TRBV4-1	TRBJ2-7	TRBD2	many	TGCGCCAGCAGCCAAGGTCTAGCGGGGGGGCCGTGGGAGCAGTACTTC	CASSQGLAGGPWEQYF
TRBV4-2	TRBJ2-1	-	many	TGTGCCAGCAGCCAAGATAACCCGCTAGTTATAGATGAGCAGTTCTTC	CASSQDNPLVIDEQFF
TRBV7-9	TRBJ1-1	TRBD1	many	TGTGCCAGCAGCTTAGGACAGGGCCTGAACACTGAAGCTTTCTTT	CASSLGQGLNTEAFF
TRBV20-1	TRBJ2-7	TRBD1	many	TGCAGTGCTCGACGAGGGACAGGGACTGAGGAGCAGTACTTC	CSARRGTGTEEQYF
TRBV11-2	TRBJ2-7	-	many	TGTGCCAGCAGCTTAGAGGTAGGGAGCTCCTACGAGCAGTACTTC	CASSLEVGSSYEQYF
TRBV7-3	TRBJ2-1	-	many	TGTGCCAGCAGCCGGTGGCCGGGGAATGAGCAGTTCTTC	CASSRWPGNEQFF
TRBV7-9	TRBJ2-3	TRBD2	medium-sized	TGTGCCAGCAGCCATTTAGATAGCGGGGGCGGAACAGATACGCAGTATTTT	CASSHLDSGGGTDTQYF
TRBV18	TRBJ1-3	-	-	TGTGCCAGCTCACCACAGCAAAGCTCTGGAAACACCATATATTTT	CASSPQQSSGNTIYF
TRBV7-2	TRBJ2-1	TRBD2	-	TGTGCCAGCAGCTCGGGGACTAGCGGGAGGTACAATGAGCAGTTCTTC	CASSSGTSGRYNEQFF
TRBV7-2	TRBJ2-1	-	many	TGTGCCAGCAGCCCCTACCTCCCCAATGAGCAGTTCTTC	CASSPYLPNEQFF
TRBV7-2	TRBJ2-7	-	many	TGTGCCAGCAGCCGGACGGTTTCCTACGAGCAGTACTTC	CASSRTVSYEQYF
TRBV29-1	TRBJ2-7	TRBD2	many	TGCAGCGTTGTCCTCCTAGCGGGAACCTACGAGCAGTACTTC	CSVVLLAGTYEQYF
TRBV6-6	TRBJ2-5	TRBD2	many	TGTGCCAGCAGTGGGAGGACTAGAAACCGCCAAGAGACCCAGTACTTC	CASSGRTRNRQETQYF
TRBV20-1	TRBJ2-7	TRBD2	many	TGCAGTGCTAGAGATGCCGAGGGTGTTGCGGGAGATTCCTACGAGCAGTACTTC	CSARDAEGVAGDSYEQYF
TRBV7-2	TRBJ1-2	TRBD1	-	TGTGCCAGCAGCTTAGCGGGACAGGGGAACTATGGCTACACCTTC	CASSLAGQGNYGYTF
TRBV7-2	TRBJ1-1	-	many	TGTGCCAGCAGCGTCGACAGTCTGAACACTGAAGCTTTCTTT	CASSVDSLNTEAFF
TRBV6-6	TRBJ1-3	-	many	TGTGCCAGCACACAGGCAAACACCATATATTTT	CASTQANTIYF
TRBV7-2	TRBJ1-3	-	many	TGTGCCAGCCGCCCCAGGAGGTCGGGAAACACCATATATTTT	CASRPRRSGNTIYF
TRBV6-5	TRBJ2-1	TRBD1	many	TGTGCCAGCAGTTACCAGGGGGCCAGCTACAATGAGCAGTTCTTC	CASSYQGASYNEQFF